The 25 T cell receptor beta chains below were found in one sample sequenced in a study of control samples from healthy donors and cancer patients (TCRdb year 2020). Libraries were built with the immunoSEQ multiplex PCR assay. Imported from immuneACCESS, the table was reduced by TCRdb to in-frame sequences with V and J called. These copies leave out some clones; in studies compared against another copy, an unresolved V gene accounts for under half, and the cause of the remainder is not known. The sample table contains over 85,000 clones; only one count was recorded for over 85% of them. Clones ranked in the top ten supply about 1.5% of the sample. Sequences were obtained from blood. These receptors all stem from a woman aged 25 to 45 in good health.

V and J are TRBV19 and TRBJ2-7; 9 bases align to TRBD2. Germline-derived CDR1 and CDR2 are LNHDA and SQIVND (reference sequence). V trimming: 4 bases; J trimming: 2 bases; junction bases outside the gene matches: 3. The CDR3 totals 14 residues. The CDR3 coding sequence is TGTGCCAGTAGTACAGCGGGGGGCCCCTACGAGCAGTACTTC. The encoded protein is CASSTAGGPYEQYF. The complete variable domain, with remaining parts taken from reference TRBV19 and TRBJ2-7, reads DGGITQSPKYLFRKEGQNVTLSCEQNLNHDAMYWYRQDPGQGLRLIYYSQIVNDFQKGDIAEGYSVSREKKESFPLTVTSAQKNPTAFYLCASSTAGGPYEQYFGPGTRLTVT.

V gene TRBV5-1 combines with J gene TRBJ1-1; D perhaps matches TRBD1 (5 bases). CDR1 is SGHRS, CDR2 YFSETQ, per germline. The CDR3 spans 14 residues. The germline V and J ends were trimmed by 0 bases and 4 bases, with 10 bases remaining between them. This CDR3 reads CASSLAPGTTEAFF. DNA for the CDR3: TGCGCCAGCAGCTTGGCGCCAGGGACCACTGAAGCTTTCTTT.

The chain combines TRBV7-9 with TRBJ1-4; D not resolved. Germline V gives CDR1 SEHNR, CDR2 FQNEAQ (reference sequence). The CDR3 spans 17 residues. V lost 1 base to trimming and J lost 0 bases, with 12 bases between them. This CDR3 is CASSLVTGVATNEKLFF. The CDR3 coding sequence is TGTGCCAGCAGCTTAGTCACCGGTGTAGCAACTAATGAAAAACTGTTTTTT. Variable domain in full (rest from reference TRBV7-9 and TRBJ1-4): DTGVSQNPRHKITKRGQNVTFRCDPISEHNRLYWYRQTLGQGPEFLTYFQNEAQLEKSRLLSDRFSAERPKGSFSTLEIQRTEQGDSAMYLCASSLVTGVATNEKLFFGSGTQLSVL.

The chain's CDR3 is CASSDSISKVANEQFF. The CDR3 DNA sequence: TGTGCCAGCAGTGACTCGATCAGTAAGGTCGCCAATGAGCAGTTCTTC. The V call is TRBV6-4, the J call TRBJ2-1; D is unclear. This CDR3 is 16 amino acids long. Germline V gene data show CDR1 as MRHNA and CDR2 as SNTAGT. V lost 0 bases and J lost 6, with 15 bases in between.

The chain links TRBV24-1 to TRBJ1-5; the D is unclear. Germline CDR1 and CDR2: KGHDR and SFDVKD. The CDR3 has 15 residues. V lost 2 bases to trimming and J lost 0 bases, with 7 bases between them. CDR3 in amino acids: CATSDSDYSNQPQHF. CDR3 coding DNA: TGTGCCACCAGTGATTCGGATTATAGCAATCAGCCCCAGCATTTT.

J is TRBJ1-1 and V is TRBV6-5; D call uncertain. Germline V gene sequence: CDR1 MNHEY, CDR2 SVGAGI. With 3 bases removed from V and 0 bases from J, the gap between germline ends came to 8 bases. This CDR3 comprises 14 residues. CDR3 sequence reads: CASSYGPVNTEAFF. CDR3 coding DNA: TGTGCCAGCAGTTATGGGCCGGTGAACACTGAAGCTTTCTTT.

V gene TRBV27 combines with J gene TRBJ2-2, with 13 bases lining up with TRBD2. CDR1 and CDR2 (germline): MNHEY, SMNVEV (reference sequence). This CDR3 has 17 amino acids. After removal of 4 bases from V and 0 bases from J, the junction contained 2 bases not matched to a gene. CDR3 loop: CASSSGTSGTNTGELFF. In DNA form, the CDR3 reads TGTGCCAGCAGTTCCGGGACTAGCGGGACGAACACCGGGGAGCTGTTTTTT.

The chain recombines TRBV11-2 with TRBJ2-7; 10 bases align to TRBD2. The CDR3 is made up of 15 amino acids. CDR1 is SGHAT and CDR2 is FQNNGV in the germline V gene. The V and J ends lost 2 bases and 6 bases, in that order; junction bases with no gene match: 7. CDR3 in amino acids: CASSLLAGVRGEQYF. The CDR3 DNA reads TGTGCCAGCAGCTTACTAGCGGGAGTTCGAGGCGAGCAGTACTTC.

The chain recombines TRBV24-1 with TRBJ1-1; D is undetermined. Germline CDR1 and CDR2: KGHDR and SFDVKD. The CDR3 contains 13 residues. V lost 12 bases and J lost 4, with 17 bases in between. For the CDR3, the DNA is TGTGCCCCCGTCCCGGTCTGGGTCACTGAAGCTTTCTTT. Translating gives CAPVPVWVTEAFF.

The chain has TRBV28 and TRBJ1-1, with TRBD1 matching 7 bases. The germline V gene encodes CDR1 MDHEN and CDR2 SYDVKM. After removal of 4 bases from V and 10 bases from J, the junction contained 15 bases not matched to a gene. This CDR3 spans 15 amino acids. This CDR3 reads CASSSVGTALAGAFF. The CDR3 nucleotides are TGTGCCAGCAGTTCGGTCGGGACAGCCCTTGCTGGAGCTTTCTTT.

This clone occurred once. V gene TRBV2 combines with J gene TRBJ2-1, with D perhaps being TRBD1 or TRBD2 (6 bases each). This CDR3 has 15 amino acids. In germline, CDR1 is SNHLY, CDR2 FYNNEI. Deletions cut 6 bases from V and 2 bases from J, with 14 bases between. The CDR3 DNA reads as TGTGCCAGCAGGCTCTCCGGGGGCGCCTACAATGAGCAGTTCTTC. This translates into CASRLSGGAYNEQFF.

The V call is TRBV30, the J call TRBJ1-2; no definite D call. The germline V gene encodes CDR1 GTSNPN and CDR2 SVGIG (reference sequence). Deletions cut 4 bases from V and 7 bases from J, with 13 bases between. The CDR3 covers 12 residues. The CDR3 sequence: CAWTSGLVGYTF. The CDR3 DNA reads TGTGCCTGGACCTCAGGACTTGTTGGCTACACCTTC.

The J gene is TRBJ2-1, the V gene TRBV9; TRBD1 matches at 8 bases. Germline assignment: CDR1 SGDLS and CDR2 YYNGEE. Trimming cost V 1 base and J 5 bases; bases outside gene matches: 8. The CDR3 length is 16 residues. Here the CDR3 reads CASSVRPGTGDNEQFF. CDR3 bases: TGTGCCAGCAGCGTACGCCCCGGGACAGGCGACAATGAGCAGTTCTTC.

DNA for the CDR3: TGTGCCCCCCTTTGGTCCGGCGCAGATACGCAGTATTTT. Protein: CAPLWSGADTQYF. V gene TRBV5-8 combines with J gene TRBJ2-3; D ambiguous. Trimming stripped 10 bases from V and 4 bases from J, with 16 bases between. The CDR3 has 13 residues. CDR1 and CDR2 (germline): SGHTS, YDEGEE.

V gene TRBV21-1 combines with J gene TRBJ1-5; TRBD1, the table's D call, was not compared with the DNA. TRBV21-1 is a listed pseudogene. CDR3 length: 17 residues. The CDR3 nucleotides are TGTGCCAGCAGCAATGGTCAGGCCCCACCGGGCAATCAGCCCCAGCATTTT. As protein: CASSNGQAPPGNQPQHF.

This rearrangement joins TRBV2 to TRBJ2-3; TRBD1 matches 8 bases. Germline V CDR1 and CDR2: SNHLY, FYNNEI. The length of the CDR3 is 13 residues. V was pared by 8 bases and J by 3 bases, with 4 bases of the junction left unmatched. The CDR3 DNA reads as TGTGCCAGCCCAAGACAGGGGACAGATACGCAGTATTTT. Its translation: CASPRQGTDTQYF.

This clone appeared once. The V gene is TRBV7-3, the J gene TRBJ1-1, with no clear D. Germline values: CDR1 SGHTA, CDR2 FQGTGA. This CDR3 is built from 14 residues. V lost 1 base to trimming and J lost 4 bases, with 10 bases between them. CDR3 sequence: CASSLRRESTEAFF. The CDR3 nucleotides read TGTGCCAGCAGCTTAAGGAGGGAGTCCACTGAAGCTTTCTTT.

The V gene is TRBV2, the J gene TRBJ1-4; 7 bases match TRBD1. CDR1 and CDR2 (germline): SNHLY, FYNNEI. V was pared by 5 bases and J by 3 bases, with 6 bases of the junction left unmatched. The CDR3 covers 15 residues. The chain's CDR3 is CASSIMGQPNEKLFF. In DNA, the CDR3 is TGTGCCAGCAGTATAATGGGACAGCCTAATGAAAAACTGTTTTTT.

The genes are TRBV6-1 and TRBJ1-5, with no clear D. The CDR3 totals 16 residues. CDR1 MNHNS and CDR2 SASEGT come from the germline V gene. V lost 1 base and J lost 7, with 17 bases in between. CDR3 region: CASSEDGSTARQPQHF. The CDR3 DNA reads TGTGCCAGCAGTGAAGACGGTTCAACAGCACGACAGCCCCAGCATTTT.

The chain links TRBV11-2 to TRBJ2-4; weak D call: TRBD1 (6 bases). The germline gives CDR1 SGHAT, CDR2 FQNNGV. The V gene lost 5 bases and the J gene lost 8 bases, with 16 bases spanning the gap. The CDR3 covers 14 residues. The CDR3 protein is CASSERSQGDIQYF. CDR3 sequence (DNA): TGTGCCAGCAGCGAGCGGTCACAGGGAGACATTCAGTACTTC.

The chain has TRBV11-2 and TRBJ2-2; D gene unclear. V gave up 5 bases and J gave up 4 bases, with 11 bases separating them. The CDR3 is made up of 14 amino acids. Germline V gene lookup returns CDR1 SGHAT and CDR2 FQNNGV. The DNA of the CDR3 is TGTGCCAGCAGCCCCTCGACGGGCACCGGGGAGCTGTTTTTT. Its protein product is CASSPSTGTGELFF.

The V call is TRBV5-1, the J call TRBJ1-1; 8 bases align to TRBD1. The CDR3 loop spans 14 amino acids. Trimming cost V 4 bases and J 5 bases; bases outside gene matches: 7. Germline values: CDR1 SGHRS, CDR2 YFSETQ. CDR3 in amino acids: CASSATGDRTEAFF. The DNA of the CDR3 is TGCGCCAGCAGCGCGACAGGGGATCGGACTGAAGCTTTCTTT.

Points on this clone: Within the sample, other DNA sequences also encode this same CDR3. The chain recombines TRBV5-5 with TRBJ2-7; 8 nucleotides line up with TRBD2. This CDR3 has 16 residues. After removal of 0 bases from V and 1 base from J, the junction contained 6 bases not matched to a gene. Per the germline V gene, CDR1 is SGHKS and CDR2 is YYEKEE (reference sequence). The CDR3 loop reads CASSLGAGGSSYEQYF. CDR3 DNA: TGTGCCAGCAGCTTGGGTGCGGGAGGCAGTTCCTACGAGCAGTACTTC.

This chain uses TRBV11-3 with TRBJ2-2; 9 positions agree with TRBD2. Looked up from germline, CDR1 is SGHNT and CDR2 is YENEEA. With V trimmed by 5 bases and J by 5 bases, 6 bases remained unmatched. The CDR3 consists of 15 residues. CDR3 sequence (DNA): TGTGCCAGCAGCCTTCGAGCGGGAGGAACCGGGGAGCTGTTTTTT. It codes for CASSLRAGGTGELFF.

V is TRBV28 and J is TRBJ1-5; D remains ambiguous. Looked up from germline, CDR1 is MDHEN and CDR2 is SYDVKM. The CDR3 is 16 amino acids. Trimming stripped 1 base from V and 0 bases from J, with 10 bases between. CDR3 sequence reads: CASSLYRRYSNQPQHF. CDR3 in DNA: TGTGCCAGCAGTTTATATCGGAGGTATAGCAATCAGCCCCAGCATTTT.